The 29 T cell receptor beta chains presented below share a single source sample, sequenced in a study of blood T cell repertoires in COVID-19 (TCRdb year 2020). Library method: the immunoSEQ multiplex PCR assay. The source is immuneACCESS, and TCRdb retained only in-frame sequences with V and J called. Part of the clones is not carried over; for the studies checked, unresolved V genes explain less than half of this, and the remainder is unexplained. The sample contains roughly 77,000 clones, over 60% of them found a single time. The ten largest clonotypes hold about 15% of the sample. The sequenced sample consisted of peripheral blood. The origin of the receptors is a man in his sixties with COVID-19, enrolled during active disease.

The V gene is TRBV3-1 (or the pseudogene TRBV3-2), the J gene TRBJ2-3; 7 positions match TRBD2. The CDR3 consists of 15 residues. The germline gives CDR1 LGHDT, CDR2 YNNKEL (reference sequence). V gave up 5 bases and J gave up 5 bases; unmatched junction bases: 10. CDR3 DNA: TGTGCCAGCAGCTCCACCGGGACTATCGGAGATACGCAGTATTTT. Its protein product is CASSSTGTIGDTQYF.

The J gene is TRBJ1-2, the V gene TRBV24-1; tentative D call: TRBD1 (5 bases). The CDR3 is 15 amino acids. Germline values: CDR1 KGHDR, CDR2 SFDVKD. Trimming took 0 bases from V and 7 from J, leaving 14 bases between them. The CDR3 here is CATSDLSAGGTGYTF. The CDR3 DNA is TGTGCCACCAGTGATTTGTCGGCCGGAGGGACTGGCTACACCTTC.

This sequence joins TRBV7-9 and TRBJ1-3, with 8 bases fitting TRBD1. Germline CDR1 is SEHNR and CDR2 is FQNEAQ (reference sequence). The V segment lost 11 bases and the J segment 2 bases; nucleotides outside the gene matches: 11. The CDR3 is 15 residues long. The CDR3 nucleotides are TGTGCCGGTGACAGGGGAGGCTTCGCTGGAAACACCATATATTTT. Protein product: CAGDRGGFAGNTIYF. Drawing the rest from reference TRBV7-9 and TRBJ1-3, the complete variable domain is DTGVSQNPRHKITKRGQNVTFRCDPISEHNRLYWYRQTLGQGPEFLTYFQNEAQLEKSRLLSDRFSAERPKGSFSTLEIQRTEQGDSAMYLCAGDRGGFAGNTIYFGEGSWLTVV.

Ten or more counts support this clone. The chain recombines TRBV27 with TRBJ1-5; 9 nucleotides line up with TRBD1. In germline, CDR1 is MNHEY, CDR2 SMNVEV (reference sequence). V trimming: 7 bases; J trimming: 4 bases; junction bases outside the gene matches: 8. The CDR3 has 15 amino acids. DNA for the CDR3: TGTGCCAGCAATTCCCTGACAGGGGGAAATCAGCCCCAGCATTTT. Its translation is CASNSLTGGNQPQHF.

The J gene is TRBJ2-3, the V gene TRBV5-1; D unresolved. The CDR3 spans 14 residues. V lost 4 bases and J 8 bases, leaving 17 bases between the germline ends. The germline CDR1 and CDR2 sequences are SGHRS and YFSETQ. The CDR3 here is CASSPAQPGSTQYF. The CDR3 DNA reads as TGCGCCAGCAGCCCAGCCCAACCAGGTTCTACGCAGTATTTT. Complete variable domain (other parts from reference TRBV5-1 and TRBJ2-3): KAGVTQTPRYLIKTRGQQVTLSCSPISGHRSVSWYQQTPGQGLQFLFEYFSETQRNKGNFPGRFSGRQFSNSRSEMNVSTLELGDSALYLCASSPAQPGSTQYFGPGTRLTVL.

The chain employs TRBV19 and TRBJ1-6; the match to TRBD1 covers 8 bases. Germline trimming cut 6 bases from V and 7 bases from J; bases unmatched to any gene: 8. Germline V gene sequence: CDR1 LNHDA, CDR2 SQIVND (reference sequence). The CDR3 contains 15 residues. Here the CDR3 DNA reads TGTGCCAGTAGCCGCCGACAGGGGCTAAATTCACCCCTCCACTTT. Protein sequence: CASSRRQGLNSPLHF.

This clone was picked up one time. This sequence joins TRBV18 and TRBJ2-5; the match to TRBD2 covers 8 bases. CDR3 length equals 14 residues. Germline V gene lookup returns CDR1 KGHSH and CDR2 LQKENI. The ends lost 2 bases at V and 1 base at J; junction bases unmatched: 0. The CDR3 DNA reads TGTGCCAGCTCACCAACTAGCGGCCAAGAGACCCAGTACTTC. Amino acids: CASSPTSGQETQYF.

The gene calls are TRBV19 and TRBJ2-3, with D maybe TRBD1 (5 bases). Per germline, CDR1 LNHDA and CDR2 SQIVND (reference sequence). The CDR3 totals 14 residues. V was trimmed by 4 bases and J by 1 base, leaving 9 bases between them. DNA of the CDR3: TGTGCCAGTAGTAACCTAGGGGGCACAGATACGCAGTATTTT. It codes for CASSNLGGTDTQYF.

V gene TRBV5-4 combines with J gene TRBJ2-5, with unresolved D. The V and J ends lost 4 bases and 3 bases respectively, with 10 bases between them. The CDR3 contains 13 residues. Germline assignment: CDR1 SGHNT and CDR2 YYREEE (reference sequence). This chain's CDR3 is CASSLLAEETQYF. CDR3 bases: TGTGCCAGCAGCCTATTGGCGGAAGAGACCCAGTACTTC.

The chain uses TRBV5-1 and TRBJ1-6; 7 bases are shared with TRBD1. This CDR3 has 15 residues. V shed 0 bases, J shed 7 bases, and the junction held 4 bases outside the gene matches. Germline loops: CDR1 SGHRS, CDR2 YFSETQ. CDR3: CASSLVQGDNSPLHF. Written as DNA, the CDR3 is TGCGCCAGCAGCTTGGTCCAGGGGGACAATTCACCCCTCCACTTT.

The chain recombines TRBV7-3 with TRBJ2-5; D ambiguous. The CDR3 runs to 13 residues. V dropped 3 bases and J dropped 5 bases, with 10 bases sitting between them. Germline V gene lookup returns CDR1 SGHTA and CDR2 FQGTGA. The CDR3 DNA sequence: TGTGCCAGCAGCTTTGGCGGCTGGGAGACCCAGTACTTC. It codes for CASSFGGWETQYF.

The gene calls are TRBV6-1 and TRBJ2-1, with 13 bases matching TRBD2. The V gene's germline CDR1 is MNHNS and CDR2 SASEGT. The CDR3 runs to 15 residues. V dropped 1 base and J dropped 9; count of bases not matched to a gene: 3. The CDR3 DNA is TGTGCCAGCAGTGAAGGGACTAGCGGGAGTTTTGAGCAGTTCTTC. It is translated as CASSEGTSGSFEQFF.

The chain recombines TRBV5-1 with TRBJ2-1; 11 bases are shared with TRBD2. The V gene's germline CDR1 is SGHRS and CDR2 YFSETQ. The CDR3 runs to 15 residues. V shed 6 bases and J 5 bases; nucleotides not matched to a gene: 7. The CDR3 protein is CASKPLAGVNNEQFF. CDR3 coding DNA: TGCGCCAGCAAGCCACTAGCGGGAGTCAACAATGAGCAGTTCTTC.

This chain uses TRBV19 with TRBJ2-2, with 12 positions matching TRBD2. CDR3 size: 17 residues. The germline V gene has CDR1 LNHDA and CDR2 SQIVND (reference sequence). The V gene end was trimmed by 7 bases and the J gene end by 0 bases; junction bases not matched to a gene: 6. This chain's CDR3 is CASIRLAGDPNTGELFF. The CDR3 nucleotides are TGTGCCAGTATACGACTAGCGGGGGACCCGAACACCGGGGAGCTGTTTTTT.

This clone turned up a few times. The V and J genes are TRBV5-4 and TRBJ1-6; D remains ambiguous. The CDR3 covers 16 residues. V was cut by 0 bases and J by 5 bases, with 12 bases left in between. Germline V gene lookup returns CDR1 SGHNT and CDR2 YYREEE (reference sequence). For the CDR3, the DNA is TGTGCCAGCAGCTTGGGGTCGCAGATAAATAATTCACCCCTCCACTTT. Translated, it gives CASSLGSQINNSPLHF.

This chain links TRBV7-3 with TRBJ2-1; TRBD1 matches 11 bases. The V and J ends lost 1 base and 9 bases, in that order; junction bases with no gene match: 11. The germline V gene has CDR1 SGHTA and CDR2 FQGTGA. The CDR3 covers 17 residues. The chain's CDR3 is CASSLNPLGQGASEQFF. The CDR3 DNA reads TGTGCCAGCAGCTTAAACCCCCTCGGACAGGGGGCTAGTGAGCAGTTCTTC.

The chain links TRBV21-1 to TRBJ2-3; TRBD2, the table's D call, was not compared with the DNA. TRBV21-1 is marked as a pseudogene. The CDR3 runs 17 residues. Written as DNA, the CDR3 is TGTGCCAGCAGCAACGGTCTAACTAGCGGGGGGGGGAATACGCAGTATTTT. Protein product: CASSNGLTSGGGNTQYF.

The rearrangement links TRBV6-5 to TRBJ2-7, with 9 bases aligning to TRBD1. The CDR3 sequence is 14 residues long. Germline V gene lookup returns CDR1 MNHEY and CDR2 SVGAGI. V shed 6 bases and J 2 bases; nucleotides not matched to a gene: 5. The CDR3 reads CASRRRQGAYEQYF. The CDR3, as DNA: TGTGCCAGCAGGAGGAGACAGGGGGCCTACGAGCAGTACTTC.

The chain is built from TRBV7-3 and TRBJ2-1, with 8 bases matching TRBD2. CDR3 length equals 16 residues. Trimming cost V 10 bases and J 3 bases; bases outside gene matches: 14. Germline CDR1 is SGHTA and CDR2 is FQGTGA. CDR3 DNA sequence: TGTGCCACCCAGCCCGGCGGGACTAGTGACTACAATGAGCAGTTCTTC. The encoded protein is CATQPGGTSDYNEQFF.

The gene calls are TRBV10-3 and TRBJ2-2; the match to TRBD2 covers 9 bases. Trimming at V came to 0 bases and at J to 4 bases, leaving 15 bases not matched to a gene. The CDR3 loop spans 20 amino acids. Germline-derived CDR1 and CDR2 are ENHRY and SYGVKD. The CDR3 DNA reads as TGTGCCATCAGTGAGTCGACCCTAGGCCTAGCGGGATTTACCACCGGGGAGCTGTTTTTT. This sequence encodes CAISESTLGLAGFTTGELFF.

The count of this clone is one. The rearrangement uses TRBV9 and TRBJ2-3; a possible D gene is TRBD2 (6 bases). The V end lost 2 bases, the J end lost 5 bases, and 18 bases lay between the germline ends. This CDR3 has 16 amino acids. Germline loops: CDR1 SGDLS, CDR2 YYNGEE. CDR3 DNA sequence: TGTGCCAGCAGCGTGAGGCCCGGGGGAAAATTAGATACGCAGTATTTT. It translates to CASSVRPGGKLDTQYF. The complete variable domain, with remaining parts taken from reference TRBV9 and TRBJ2-3, reads DSGVTQTPKHLITATGQRVTLRCSPRSGDLSVYWYQQSLDQGLQFLIQYYNGEERAKGNILERFSAQQFPDLHSELNLSSLELGDSALYFCASSVRPGGKLDTQYFGPGTRLTVL.

This clone has a handful of counts. The chain is built from TRBV27 and TRBJ2-7; no reliable D call. CDR3 length: 10 residues. The V and J ends lost 10 bases and 0 bases respectively, with 4 bases between them. CDR1 is MNHEY and CDR2 is SMNVEV in the germline V gene (reference sequence). CDR3 amino acids: CATSSYEQYF. The CDR3 DNA reads as TGTGCCACCTCCTCCTACGAGCAGTACTTC.

V usage is TRBV28 and J usage is TRBJ1-3, with 8 bases fitting TRBD1. J gave up 0 bases and V 5 bases, and 3 bases lay outside the gene matches. Germline loops: CDR1 MDHEN, CDR2 SYDVKM. The CDR3 contains 15 residues. CDR3 coding DNA: TGTGCCAGCAGTCTTGGACAGGGCTCTGGAAACACCATATATTTT. It is translated as CASSLGQGSGNTIYF.

The chain links TRBV5-1 to TRBJ2-5; 7 bases map to TRBD1. The CDR3 runs 14 residues. The V segment lost 3 bases and the J segment 2 bases; nucleotides outside the gene matches: 4. In germline, CDR1 is SGHRS, CDR2 YFSETQ. CDR3 in amino acids: CASSSPGQQETQYF. The CDR3 coding sequence is TGCGCCAGCAGCTCGCCGGGACAGCAAGAGACCCAGTACTTC.

The V gene is TRBV2, the J gene TRBJ2-3; 9 bases align to TRBD2. J lost 1 base, V lost 4 bases, and 0 bases had no gene match. Per the germline V gene, CDR1 is SNHLY and CDR2 is FYNNEI. The CDR3 is 14 amino acids. CDR3 DNA: TGTGCCAGCAGTGGACTAGCGGGCACAGATACGCAGTATTTT. Translating it yields CASSGLAGTDTQYF.

The gene calls are TRBV7-3 and TRBJ2-1; TRBD2 might be the D (7 bases). V was clipped by 7 bases and J by 4 bases, with 14 bases between them. The CDR3 length is 14 residues. Germline V gives CDR1 SGHTA, CDR2 FQGTGA. DNA for the CDR3: TGTGCCAGCACCTCTGGGGGGGCTTACAATGAGCAGTTCTTC. Amino acid sequence: CASTSGGAYNEQFF.

The J gene is TRBJ2-5, the V gene TRBV11-2; TRBD1 aligns across 8 bases. The CDR3 loop spans 15 amino acids. Trimming at V came to 5 bases and at J to 2 bases, leaving 7 bases not matched to a gene. Looked up from germline, CDR1 is SGHAT and CDR2 is FQNNGV. The CDR3 nucleotides read TGTGCCAGCAGCCCAGGGGGCAGGGTACAAGAGACCCAGTACTTC. Its protein is CASSPGGRVQETQYF. The full variable domain, rest sourced from reference TRBV11-2 and TRBJ2-5, is EAGVAQSPRYKIIEKRQSVAFWCNPISGHATLYWYQQILGQGPKLLIQFQNNGVVDDSQLPKDRFSAERLKGVDSTLKIQPAKLEDSAVYLCASSPGGRVQETQYFGPGTRLLVL.

This sequence joins TRBV5-1 and TRBJ2-5, with D uncertain. The CDR3 is 13 amino acids. Trimming shortened V by 0 bases and J by 4 bases, and 7 bases separated the two germline ends. From germline, CDR1 is SGHRS and CDR2 YFSETQ. The CDR3 DNA is TGCGCCAGCAGCTTGGAGCAGCGAGAGACCCAGTACTTC. Translated: CASSLEQRETQYF.

The CDR3 region is CASRGVADTQYF. The CDR3 DNA reads TGTGCCAGCAGGGGCGTCGCAGATACGCAGTATTTT. V is TRBV27 and J is TRBJ2-3; D remains ambiguous. Looked up from germline, CDR1 is MNHEY and CDR2 is SMNVEV (reference sequence). Trimming shortened V by 6 bases and J by 4 bases, and 8 bases separated the two germline ends. The CDR3 has 12 residues.